These 12 T cell receptor beta chains came from one sample sequenced in a study of technical replicates of blood from a handful of donors. The assay was immunoSEQ multiplex PCR, and TCRdb's table has in-frame clones only and misses some. The sample includes about 97,000 clones, approximately 94% of them seen just once. Sequencing was performed on T cells isolated from PBMCs. The receptors derive from a human donor in good health.

The count of this clone is one. The chain employs TRBV5-1 and TRBJ2-5, with 9 nucleotides matching TRBD2. The assigned J gene may be wrong: the sequence end matches TRBJ2-7 better. CDR3 size: 14 residues. Germline assignment: CDR1 SGHRS and CDR2 YFSETQ. CDR3 DNA sequence: TGCGCCAGCAGCCTAGAGCGGGAGGACAACGAGCAGTACTTC. Its translation: CASSLEREDNEQYF.

This clone has only one observation. The J gene is TRBJ2-7, the V gene TRBV27, with D unclear. CDR3 length: 13 residues. CDR1 is MNHEY and CDR2 is SMNVEV in the germline V gene (reference sequence). V gave up 7 bases and J gave up 3 bases, with 13 bases separating them. The CDR3 nucleotides are TGTGCCAGCACCCCTGGAGCTAGCTACGAGCAGTACTTC. This translates into CASTPGASYEQYF.

V is TRBV2 and J is TRBJ2-5; D is unresolved. There are 12 residues in the CDR3. Germline V lookup: CDR1 SNHLY, CDR2 FYNNEI. V was clipped by 6 bases and J by 5 bases, with 10 bases between them. The CDR3, as DNA: TGTGCCAGCAGGGGCAGCAGGGAGACCCAGTACTTC. It translates to CASRGSRETQYF.

J is TRBJ1-5 and V is TRBV28; D remains unclear. The CDR3 is 15 residues long. Per germline, CDR1 MDHEN and CDR2 SYDVKM. Trimming pared 7 bases from V and 0 bases from J, leaving 13 bases between. CDR3: CASKGGRYSNQPQHF. The CDR3, as DNA: TGTGCCAGCAAAGGAGGGAGATATAGCAATCAGCCCCAGCATTTT.

CDR3 in amino acids: CASSPREGAGEQYF. CDR3 nucleotide sequence: TGTGCCAGCAGCCCTCGGGAGGGGGCAGGGGAGCAGTACTTC. The gene calls are TRBV7-3 and TRBJ2-7; D may be TRBD2 (8 bases). CDR1 and CDR2 from the germline V gene are SGHTA and FQGTGA. This CDR3 is built from 14 residues. V was cut by 5 bases and J by 7 bases, with 18 bases left in between.

The chain links TRBV7-8 to TRBJ1-2; TRBD1 is a possible D gene (6 bases). Between the trimmed V and J ends, which lost 5 bases and 8 bases, there was a span of 21 bases. CDR1 SGHVS and CDR2 FQNEAQ come from the germline V gene. This CDR3 has 15 residues. DNA for the CDR3: TGTGCCAGCAGCCCTAAGGGGGATTCAACGCGGGGCTACACCTTC. Protein product: CASSPKGDSTRGYTF.

The chain has TRBV28 and TRBJ1-2, with D tentatively TRBD1 (6 bases). The V end lost 4 bases, the J end lost 2 bases, and 8 bases lay between the germline ends. Germline lookup yields CDR1 MDHEN and CDR2 SYDVKM. This CDR3 contains 13 residues. CDR3 amino acids: CASSSTGNYGYTF. CDR3 sequence (DNA): TGTGCCAGCAGTTCCACAGGGAACTATGGCTACACCTTC.

The chain carries TRBV19 and TRBJ1-1; D not resolved. Trimming stripped 1 base from V and 0 bases from J, with 6 bases between. CDR1 is LNHDA and CDR2 is SQIVND in the germline V gene (reference sequence). The CDR3 contains 14 residues. The CDR3 reads CASSIVALNTEAFF. For the CDR3, the DNA is TGTGCCAGTAGTATAGTAGCTTTGAACACTGAAGCTTTCTTT.

The J gene is TRBJ2-5, the V gene TRBV10-3, with D perhaps matching TRBD1 (5 bases). This CDR3 region has 16 residues. With 2 bases removed from V and 5 bases from J, the gap between germline ends came to 18 bases. Germline loops: CDR1 ENHRY, CDR2 SYGVKD. For the CDR3, the DNA is TGTGCCATCAGTGAGGGCGACAGTTTTAGTAGGGAGACCCAGTACTTC. Amino acids: CAISEGDSFSRETQYF.

The chain couples TRBV19 to TRBJ1-4; D ambiguous. The germline gives CDR1 LNHDA, CDR2 SQIVND (reference sequence). The CDR3 covers 13 residues. Trimming stripped 6 bases from V and 7 bases from J, with 12 bases between. CDR3 amino acids: CASSPEPFEKLFF. The CDR3, as DNA: TGTGCCAGTAGCCCTGAGCCCTTTGAAAAACTGTTTTTT.

The V gene is TRBV7-2, the J gene TRBJ2-1; 10 nucleotides match TRBD2. The germline V gene has CDR1 SGHTA and CDR2 FQGNSA. This CDR3 has 16 residues. V gave up 2 bases and J gave up 3 bases; unmatched junction bases: 4. The CDR3 spells CASSLSSGSYYNEQFF. The CDR3 DNA follows: TGTGCCAGCAGCTTATCTAGCGGGAGTTACTACAATGAGCAGTTCTTC.

The chain carries TRBV23-1 and TRBJ2-7, with D perhaps TRBD2 (6 bases). TRBV23-1 carries the ORF label, with uncertain function. The length of the CDR3 is 15 residues. Deletions cut 0 bases from V and 4 bases from J, with 13 bases between. The CDR3 loop reads CASSQSQGGKYEQYF. In nucleotides, the CDR3 is TGCGCCAGCAGTCAATCGCAGGGAGGTAAATACGAGCAGTACTTC.